The next 27 T cell receptor beta chains were all read from a single sample in a study of molecular identifiers for immune sequencing clone quantification. TCRdb passed the PCR reads through MiXCR, listing each CDR3 protein once. The table has 490,000 or so distinct CDR3 sequences, around 23% seen once. Sequencing was carried out using naive CD8+ T cells from blood, with Jurkat cell RNA spiked in. The subset is: FACS-sorted CD8+CD4-CCR7+CD45RA+ naive T cells. These receptors were obtained from a human donor in good health. Some libraries in this study had Jurkat cell RNA spiked in.

This clonotype was counted at least ten times. This sequence joins TRBV4-3 and TRBJ1-5; 12 bases are a match to TRBD1. The CDR3 covers 15 residues. Trimming cost V 5 bases and J 6 bases; bases outside gene matches: 5. Germline V gene data show CDR1 as LGHNA and CDR2 as YSLEER. The chain's CDR3 is CASSEGTGGVQPQHF. The DNA of the CDR3 is TGCGCCAGCAGCGAGGGGACAGGGGGCGTTCAGCCCCAGCATTTT.

The chain uses TRBV4-3 and TRBJ1-4; D gene uncertain. CDR1 and CDR2 (germline): LGHNA, YSLEER. Trimming shortened V by 0 bases and J by 0 bases, and 11 bases separated the two germline ends. The CDR3 length is 17 residues. The CDR3 is CASSQDGAGSTNEKLFF. The CDR3 DNA reads as TGCGCCAGCAGCCAAGACGGTGCGGGGTCAACTAATGAAAAACTGTTTTTT.

This clonotype appeared a few times. V is TRBV6-5 and J is TRBJ2-1; the D call may be TRBD1 or TRBD2 (5 bases each). Germline V CDR1 and CDR2: MNHEY, SVGAGI. This CDR3 spans 18 amino acids. With 0 bases removed from V and 5 bases from J, the gap between germline ends came to 20 bases. In nucleotides, the CDR3 is TGTGCCAGCAGTTACTCAACATTCACCGGGACGGAAAACAATGAGCAGTTCTTC. As protein: CASSYSTFTGTENNEQFF.

About this clonotype itself: The junction and the germline gene differ at one end; a read error may be behind it. This chain uses TRBV20-1 with TRBJ2-2; a possible D gene is TRBD2 (5 bases). The germline CDR1 and CDR2 sequences are DFQATT and SNEGSKA (reference sequence). The CDR3 is 12 amino acids. The CDR3 reads CSARANTGVLFF. The CDR3, as DNA: TGCAGTGCTAGAGCTAACACCGGGGTGCTGTTTTTT.

This clonotype was recorded a few times. This sequence joins TRBV19 and TRBJ1-1, with 8 nucleotides matching TRBD1. The V segment lost 3 bases and the J segment 4 bases; nucleotides outside the gene matches: 7. CDR1 is LNHDA and CDR2 is SQIVND in the germline V gene (reference sequence). The CDR3 extends over 15 amino acids. The CDR3 bases are TGTGCCAGTAGTATTCCAGGGGGCTGGGGCACTGAAGCTTTCTTT. Residues: CASSIPGGWGTEAFF.

This chain joins TRBV6-1 and TRBJ2-4, with D perhaps matching TRBD1 (6 bases). The CDR3 consists of 13 residues. Germline V gene data show CDR1 as MNHNS and CDR2 as SASEGT. V lost 2 bases and J lost 8, with 10 bases in between. CDR3 in amino acids: CASSELGADIQYF. CDR3 DNA: TGTGCCAGCAGTGAACTGGGGGCTGACATTCAGTACTTC.

This clonotype showed up just a few times. The chain has TRBV7-2 and TRBJ2-1; TRBD2 is a possible D gene (5 bases). This CDR3 is 13 amino acids long. V was clipped by 3 bases and J by 4 bases, with 7 bases between them. Germline CDR1 is SGHTA and CDR2 is FQGNSA. The CDR3 reads CASSFGGYNEQFF. CDR3 in DNA: TGTGCCAGCAGCTTTGGAGGATACAATGAGCAGTTCTTC.

This clonotype was found many times. This chain links TRBV6-2 or TRBV6-3 with TRBJ1-5; 8 nucleotides agree with TRBD1. Per the germline V gene, CDR1 is MNHEY and CDR2 is SVGEGT. The ends lost 0 bases at V and 4 bases at J; junction bases unmatched: 14. The CDR3 has 19 amino acids. CDR3 protein: CASSYSSGTGASDNQPQHF. In DNA form, the CDR3 reads TGTGCCAGCAGTTACTCGAGCGGGACAGGAGCCTCGGATAATCAGCCCCAGCATTTT.

As to this clonotype: A read error is possible here, since a much larger clone lies one base away. The chain is built from TRBV19 and TRBJ1-1; no firm D call. The germline CDR1 and CDR2 sequences are LNHDA and SQIVND (reference sequence). This CDR3 contains 14 residues. The chain's CDR3 is CASSISDGSTGAFF. The CDR3 DNA reads as TGTGCCAGTAGTATTTCTGACGGATCGACTGGAGCTTTCTTT.

This chain uses TRBV5-1 with TRBJ2-3; 12 bases agree with TRBD2. CDR1 is SGHRS and CDR2 is YFSETQ in the germline V gene. J was trimmed by 6 bases and V by 0 bases; bases with no gene match: 5. This CDR3 region has 16 residues. The CDR3 coding sequence is TGCGCCAGCAGCTTGGTTCGACTAGCGGGAGATGATACGCAGTATTTT. Its protein is CASSLVRLAGDDTQYF.

This clonotype was seen repeatedly, ten times or more. This chain uses TRBV5-1 with TRBJ1-2; D gene uncertain. Germline loops: CDR1 SGHRS, CDR2 YFSETQ. The CDR3 runs to 13 residues. Trimming cost V 4 bases and J 0 bases, with 7 bases left between them. CDR3 coding DNA: TGCGCCAGCAGCCCGCCCACTAACTATGGCTACACCTTC. Protein: CASSPPTNYGYTF.

This clonotype has more than one count but fewer than ten. J is TRBJ2-2 and V is TRBV7-6; no clear D gene. The V end was cut by 2 bases, the J end by 1 base, with 11 bases between. CDR3 length: 16 amino acids. Looked up from germline, CDR1 is SGHVS and CDR2 is FNYEAQ. The CDR3 DNA sequence: TGTGCCAGCAGCTTATGGTCGCGGCTGAACACCGGGGAGCTGTTTTTT. This encodes CASSLWSRLNTGELFF.

Only a few counts were recorded for this clonotype. The gene calls are TRBV2 and TRBJ2-5; TRBD2 aligns across 7 bases. CDR1 and CDR2 (germline): SNHLY, FYNNEI. CDR3 size: 15 residues. The V segment lost 3 bases and the J segment 5 bases; nucleotides outside the gene matches: 9. CDR3 residues: CASSDGGGYQETQYF. The CDR3 DNA follows: TGTGCCAGCAGTGATGGGGGAGGGTATCAGGAGACCCAGTACTTC.

As concerns this clonotype: A much larger clonotype is one base distant, so this may be a read error. Here the CDR3 omits its conserved ending phenylalanine or tryptophan, so a read error is the likely source. The V gene is TRBV2, the J gene TRBJ2-6, with a possible D match to TRBD2 (5 bases). The CDR3 has 14 amino acids. The germline CDR1 and CDR2 sequences are SNHLY and FYNNEI. V lost 9 bases to trimming and J lost 5 bases, with 14 bases between them. CDR3 DNA sequence: TGTGCCAGTACCTTCCGGGGAAGGGCCAACGTCCTGACTCTC. This gives the protein CASTFRGRANVLTL.

At least ten counts were recorded for this clonotype. In nucleotides, the CDR3 is TGCGCCAGCAGCTTGGCGGGACTAGCGACGAGCACAGATACGCAGTATTTT. Translating it yields CASSLAGLATSTDTQYF. This chain connects TRBV5-1 to TRBJ2-3; 10 bases agree with TRBD2. Germline-derived CDR1 and CDR2 are SGHRS and YFSETQ. The CDR3 extends over 17 amino acids. J lost 0 bases, V lost 0 bases, and 4 bases had no gene match.

This clonotype has a count of ten or more. This chain connects TRBV14 to TRBJ2-7, with D maybe TRBD1 (6 bases). The CDR3 totals 13 residues. V lost 8 bases to trimming and J lost 4 bases, with 15 bases between them. CDR1 and CDR2 (germline): SGHDN, FVKESK. CDR3: CASGPGGGYEQYF. In DNA, the CDR3 is TGTGCCAGCGGGCCTGGGGGCGGATACGAGCAGTACTTC.

Note on this clonotype: A read error may account for a junction end that differs from germline. J is TRBJ2-4 and V is TRBV4-3; D not resolved. Germline CDR1 LGHNA, CDR2 YSLEER. The CDR3 consists of 14 residues. The CDR3 DNA follows: TGCGCCCGCAGCCAAGATGAGGTACTGGGCCTTCAGTACTTC. Translation gives CARSQDEVLGLQYF.

The J gene is TRBJ2-3, the V gene TRBV5-6; no clear D. Germline CDR1 is SGHDT and CDR2 is YYEEEE. The CDR3 runs to 14 residues. The V end lost 3 bases, the J end lost 2 bases, and 10 bases lay between the germline ends. CDR3 region: CASSSDNPTDTQYF. The CDR3 DNA is TGTGCCAGCAGCTCCGACAACCCCACAGATACGCAGTATTTT.

This clonotype was observed once. A read error may explain this, as a much larger clone is one base away. The V and J genes are TRBV7-9 and TRBJ1-1, with D unresolved. Germline CDR1 reads SEHNR; CDR2 reads FQNEAQ (reference sequence). Trimming shortened V by 5 bases and J by 2 bases, and 12 bases separated the two germline ends. The CDR3 contains 14 residues. CDR3 sequence reads: CASSTVPPNTEAFF. The CDR3 coding sequence is TGTGCCAGCAGCACCGTCCCCCCCAACACTGAAGCTTTCTTT.

J is TRBJ2-5 and V is TRBV30; no clear D. V was trimmed by 8 bases and J by 5 bases, leaving 15 bases between them. The CDR3 is made up of 12 amino acids. CDR1 is GTSNPN, CDR2 SVGIG, per germline (reference sequence). The CDR3 region has the DNA TGTGCCGTGGAGCCGGGCCAGGAGACCCAGTACTTC. This gives the protein CAVEPGQETQYF.

This clonotype was counted only a few times. The chain combines TRBV13 with TRBJ1-4; TRBD1 is a possible D gene (5 bases). The CDR3 length is 14 residues. From germline, CDR1 is PRHDT and CDR2 FYEKMQ (reference sequence). Trimming shortened V by 2 bases and J by 5 bases, and 9 bases separated the two germline ends. The DNA of the CDR3 is TGTGCCAGCAGCTTACTTTCAGGGAATGAAAAACTGTTTTTT. Translated, it gives CASSLLSGNEKLFF.

This clonotype was seen many times. The rearrangement links TRBV7-2 to TRBJ2-3; D call uncertain. The germline V gene encodes CDR1 SGHTA and CDR2 FQGNSA. V was shortened by 5 bases and J by 2 bases, with 5 bases between the two germline ends. The CDR3 is 12 residues long. CDR3 region: CASSTHTDTQYF. The CDR3 DNA reads TGTGCCAGCAGCACCCACACAGATACGCAGTATTTT. Drawing the rest from reference TRBV7-2 and TRBJ2-3, the complete variable domain is GAGVSQSPSNKVTEKGKDVELRCDPISGHTALYWYRQSLGQGLEFLIYFQGNSAPDKSGLPSDRFSAERTGGSVSTLTIQRTQQEDSAVYLCASSTHTDTQYFGPGTRLTVL.

The chain uses TRBV7-2 and TRBJ1-6, with D perhaps matching TRBD1 (6 bases). The germline gives CDR1 SGHTA, CDR2 FQGNSA. The CDR3 length is 16 residues. V gave up 6 bases and J gave up 7 bases, with 19 bases separating them. In DNA, the CDR3 is TGTGCCAGCAGGATTGCACCGGGACACGGAAATTCACCCCTCCACTTT. Translating gives CASRIAPGHGNSPLHF.

This chain connects TRBV27 to TRBJ2-7; 12 bases map to TRBD2. Germline trimming cut 3 bases from V and 7 bases from J; bases unmatched to any gene: 7. CDR3 length equals 15 residues. The germline V gene has CDR1 MNHEY and CDR2 SMNVEV (reference sequence). For the CDR3, the DNA is TGTGCCAGCAGTTTTGGGAGCGGACTAGCGGGAGAGCAGTACTTC. Its translation is CASSFGSGLAGEQYF.

This chain links TRBV5-1 with TRBJ2-3; D call uncertain. CDR3 length equals 17 residues. V lost 0 bases, J lost 4 bases, and 18 bases lay in between. Germline values: CDR1 SGHRS, CDR2 YFSETQ. This CDR3 reads CASSLAFVELVSDTQYF. The CDR3 DNA sequence: TGCGCCAGCAGCTTGGCCTTTGTGGAGTTGGTGTCAGATACGCAGTATTTT.

As to this clonotype: A much larger clone differs by one base, so this may be a read error. The CDR3 DNA reads TGTGCCAGCAGCGTAGCGACACTGCCCGAGCCCCAGTACTTC. Translation gives CASSVATLPEPQYF. V is TRBV7-2 and J is TRBJ2-5, with D perhaps matching TRBD2 (5 bases). The CDR3 length is 14 residues. Germline V lookup: CDR1 SGHTA, CDR2 FQGNSA.

This clonotype was counted ten times or more. The chain couples TRBV6-5 to TRBJ1-2, with TRBD1 identical over 9 bases. Germline V gene lookup returns CDR1 MNHEY and CDR2 SVGAGI. CDR3 length equals 14 residues. The V and J ends lost 4 bases and 8 bases, in that order; junction bases with no gene match: 8. The CDR3 protein is CASSSTTGGTGYTF. The CDR3 DNA sequence: TGTGCCAGCAGTTCCACCACAGGGGGCACCGGCTACACCTTC.